This TCR beta chain was obtained from a study of blood T cells in healthy people across ages. Unmatched junction bases numbered 8, after V lost 3 bases and J lost 4 bases. The CDR3 contains 16 residues. In germline, CDR1 is SGHAT, CDR2 FQNNGV. A second PCR, run for roughly 7 to 11 cycles, used a sample-barcoded 5' primer plus a J-beta primer mix. MiXCR, run by TCRdb on the 5' RACE reads, gives a single entry per CDR3 protein. This sample carries 2 million or so distinct CDR3 sequences, around half of them seen once, and the ten largest clones take over 2%. This clonotype was counted between two and nine times.

The rearrangement joins TRBV11-2 to TRBJ2-5; 10 bases match TRBD1. The clonotype originates from a woman in her forties in good health. Sequencing was performed on blood. This chain's CDR3 is CASSLEGQGIGETQYF. Written as DNA, the CDR3 is TGTGCCAGCAGCTTGGAGGGACAGGGGATTGGAGAGACCCAGTACTTC. Combining the CDR3 with reference TRBV11-2 and TRBJ2-5 gives the whole variable domain EAGVAQSPRYKIIEKRQSVAFWCNPISGHATLYWYQQILGQGPKLLIQFQNNGVVDDSQLPKDRFSAERLKGVDSTLKIQPAKLEDSAVYLCASSLEGQGIGETQYFGPGTRLLVL.